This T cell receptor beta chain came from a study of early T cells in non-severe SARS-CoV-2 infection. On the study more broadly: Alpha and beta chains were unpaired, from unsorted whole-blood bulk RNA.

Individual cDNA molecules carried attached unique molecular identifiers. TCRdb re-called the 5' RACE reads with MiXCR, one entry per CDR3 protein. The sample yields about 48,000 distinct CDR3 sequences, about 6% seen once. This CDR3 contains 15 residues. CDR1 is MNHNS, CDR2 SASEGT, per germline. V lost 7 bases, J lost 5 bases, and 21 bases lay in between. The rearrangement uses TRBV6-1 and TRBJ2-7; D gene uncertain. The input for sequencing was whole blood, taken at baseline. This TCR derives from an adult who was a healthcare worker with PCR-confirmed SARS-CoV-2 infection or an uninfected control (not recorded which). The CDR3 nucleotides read TGTGCCAGCACCCGAACGGGCTTCCCCAGCGACGAGCAGTACTTC. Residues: CASTRTGFPSDEQYF.